These 4 T cell receptor beta chains share one sample of origin, sequenced in a study of shared clonotypes between healthy human individuals. Only in-frame clones appear in the TCRdb table, and some are missing; sequencing was by immunoSEQ multiplex PCR. In the table there are 2 million to 3 million clones, approximately 93% of which are singletons. The sample was naive CD4+ T cells from PBMCs. Subset noted: CD45RA+ positively selected. These receptors came from a man aged 18 to 30 in good health. Some clones in this sample may be carry-over from other donors' samples.

The chain combines TRBV11-1 with TRBJ1-1, with a possible D match to TRBD1 (6 bases). V lost 0 bases to trimming and J lost 5 bases, with 16 bases between them. Germline CDR1 is SGHAT and CDR2 is FQDESV (reference sequence). This CDR3 region has 16 residues. CDR3 sequence reads: CASSLARTDTRTEAFF. CDR3 in DNA: TGTGCCAGCAGCTTAGCGCGGACAGACACGAGGACTGAAGCTTTCTTT.

The V gene is TRBV7-3, the J gene TRBJ1-5; D unclear. Per the germline V gene, CDR1 is SGHTA and CDR2 is FQGTGA. This CDR3 region has 13 residues. V lost 6 bases and J lost 7, with 13 bases in between. The CDR3 region has the DNA TGTGCCAGCAGTTCGGAGGGCGGGCAGCCCCAGCATTTT. Protein: CASSSEGGQPQHF.

The genes are TRBV12-5 and TRBJ2-1, with unresolved D. CDR3 length: 12 residues. With 6 bases removed from V and 3 bases from J, the gap between germline ends came to 6 bases. Germline V gene lookup returns CDR1 LGHNT and CDR2 FRNRAP. The CDR3 is CASGEDYNEQFF. The CDR3 region has the DNA TGTGCTAGTGGAGAGGACTACAATGAGCAGTTCTTC.

This clone was seen just once. The chain employs TRBV5-1 and TRBJ1-1; the match to TRBD1 covers 12 bases. Germline values: CDR1 SGHRS, CDR2 YFSETQ. Losses at the gene ends were 4 bases for V and 5 bases for J; bases not matched to a gene: 9. There are 16 residues in the CDR3. CDR3 in DNA: TGCGCCAGCAGCCGTCCCGGGACAGGGGGCGCGACTGAAGCTTTCTTT. Protein product: CASSRPGTGGATEAFF.